A selection of T cell receptor beta chains follows, all from one sample in a study of blood T cell repertoires in COVID-19. Some clones are missing from TCRdb's copy, which holds only in-frame ones; the method was immunoSEQ multiplex PCR. The sample includes fewer than 250,000 clones, roughly 80% seen only once; the top ten take about 4.6%. The sequenced sample was PBMCs or T cells enriched from blood (not recorded which). Receptors originate from a woman between 50 and 59 years old who had been exposed to COVID-19. The CDR3 runs from the conserved cysteine through the conserved F or W. A D gene is named only where the DNA matches it firmly. The size entry is marked missing in some rows and otherwise reads once, few, many or a size class.

clone_size: .
v_call: TRBV10-2
j_call: TRBJ2-1
d_call: .
cdr3_aa: CASRSERLTYNEQFF
cdr3_nt: TGCGCCAGCAGGTCCGAGCGGCTCACCTACAATGAGCAGTTCTTC

clone_size: few
v_call: TRBV18
j_call: TRBJ1-6
d_call: .
cdr3_aa: CASSPSAGWAGSDSPLHF
cdr3_nt: TGTGCCAGCTCACCGTCGGCCGGTTGGGCAGGGTCCGATTCACCCCTCCACTTT

clone_size: .
v_call: TRBV7-2
j_call: TRBJ1-1
d_call: TRBD1
cdr3_aa: CASSVQGSNTEAFF
cdr3_nt: TGTGCCAGCAGCGTACAGGGGTCGAACACTGAAGCTTTCTTT

clone_size: many
v_call: TRBV28
j_call: TRBJ2-5
d_call: TRBD2
cdr3_aa: CASSSTSGGQETQYF
cdr3_nt: TGTGCCAGCAGCTCCACTAGCGGGGGGCAAGAGACCCAGTACTTC

clone_size: .
v_call: TRBV5-1
j_call: TRBJ2-2
d_call: TRBD1
cdr3_aa: CASSSRDRAAGELFF
cdr3_nt: TGCGCCAGCAGCTCCAGGGACAGGGCGGCCGGGGAGCTGTTTTTT

clone_size: .
v_call: TRBV25-1
j_call: TRBJ1-1
d_call: TRBD1
cdr3_aa: CASSPLGWGQPTEAFF
cdr3_nt: TGTGCCAGCAGTCCCTTAGGCTGGGGACAGCCCACTGAAGCTTTCTTT

clone_size: few
v_call: TRBV4-2
j_call: TRBJ1-1
d_call: .
cdr3_aa: CASSQDGRFDTEAFF
cdr3_nt: TGTGCCAGCAGCCAAGACGGGAGGTTTGACACTGAAGCTTTCTTT

clone_size: .
v_call: TRBV18
j_call: TRBJ2-7
d_call: TRBD1
cdr3_aa: CASSPSGTGPYEQYF
cdr3_nt: TGTGCCAGCTCACCTTCCGGGACAGGACCCTACGAGCAGTACTTC

clone_size: .
v_call: TRBV21-1
j_call: TRBJ1-5
d_call: .
cdr3_aa: CASSLDRYSNQPQHF
cdr3_nt: TGTGCCAGCAGCCTGGACAGGTATAGCAATCAGCCCCAGCATTTT

clone_size: few
v_call: TRBV5-1
j_call: TRBJ2-1
d_call: .
cdr3_aa: CASSLATGSYNEQFF
cdr3_nt: TGCGCCAGCAGCTTGGCTACAGGGAGTTACAATGAGCAGTTCTTC

clone_size: .
v_call: TRBV29-1
j_call: TRBJ2-3
d_call: TRBD1
cdr3_aa: CSARGPRDTQYF
cdr3_nt: TGCAGCGCCAGGGGGCCAAGAGATACGCAGTATTTT

clone_size: .
v_call: TRBV7-9
j_call: TRBJ1-2
d_call: .
cdr3_aa: CASSLELDSYGYTF
cdr3_nt: TGTGCCAGCAGCTTAGAACTCGACAGCTATGGCTACACCTTC

clone_size: .
v_call: TRBV10-3
j_call: TRBJ2-7
d_call: TRBD1
cdr3_aa: CAIRTGTGYEQYF
cdr3_nt: TGTGCCATCAGGACCGGGACAGGCTACGAGCAGTACTTC

clone_size: .
v_call: TRBV4-3
j_call: TRBJ1-2
d_call: .
cdr3_aa: CASSQSRTESYGYTF
cdr3_nt: TGCGCCAGCAGCCAATCAAGGACAGAGTCCTATGGCTACACCTTC

clone_size: .
v_call: TRBV5-1
j_call: TRBJ2-5
d_call: TRBD1
cdr3_aa: CASSFFRGIEKTQYF
cdr3_nt: TGCGCCAGCAGCTTTTTCAGGGGGATAGAAAAGACCCAGTACTTC

clone_size: .
v_call: TRBV28
j_call: TRBJ2-7
d_call: .
cdr3_aa: CASSFLDRSGEQYF
cdr3_nt: TGTGCCAGCAGTTTTCTCGACAGGTCGGGGGAGCAGTACTTC

clone_size: .
v_call: TRBV28
j_call: TRBJ1-5
d_call: TRBD1
cdr3_aa: CASSLRSADRANQPQHF
cdr3_nt: TGTGCCAGCAGTTTAAGATCAGCGGACAGGGCGAATCAGCCCCAGCATTTT

clone_size: many
v_call: TRBV28
j_call: TRBJ1-3
d_call: .
cdr3_aa: CASSYPGASGNTIYF
cdr3_nt: TGTGCCAGCAGTTACCCGGGTGCATCTGGAAACACCATATATTTT

clone_size: .
v_call: TRBV10-3
j_call: TRBJ2-7
d_call: .
cdr3_aa: CAISPGVDGEQYF
cdr3_nt: TGTGCCATCAGTCCCGGGGTCGATGGGGAGCAGTACTTC

clone_size: .
v_call: TRBV19
j_call: TRBJ1-5
d_call: TRBD1
cdr3_aa: CASSTQGADQPQHF
cdr3_nt: TGTGCCAGTAGCACACAGGGGGCCGATCAGCCCCAGCATTTT

clone_size: .
v_call: TRBV6-2/TRBV6-3
j_call: TRBJ2-1
d_call: TRBD1
cdr3_aa: CASSTTYRRTGDEQFF
cdr3_nt: TGTGCCAGCAGTACTACATATAGGCGGACAGGGGATGAGCAGTTCTTC

clone_size: .
v_call: TRBV29-1
j_call: TRBJ2-5
d_call: TRBD2
cdr3_aa: CSVEWLSGGHWETQYF
cdr3_nt: TGCAGCGTTGAGTGGTTAAGCGGGGGGCATTGGGAGACCCAGTACTTC

clone_size: .
v_call: TRBV5-1
j_call: TRBJ1-2
d_call: .
cdr3_aa: CASSLEGQGYGYTF
cdr3_nt: TGCGCCAGCAGCTTGGAGGGGCAGGGCTATGGCTACACCTTC

clone_size: few
v_call: TRBV5-6
j_call: TRBJ2-2
d_call: TRBD1
cdr3_aa: CASSLVGQLTGELFF
cdr3_nt: TGTGCCAGCAGCTTGGTGGGACAGTTAACCGGGGAGCTGTTTTTT

clone_size: .
v_call: TRBV14
j_call: TRBJ1-6
d_call: .
cdr3_aa: CASSQVRGRENSPLHF
cdr3_nt: TGTGCCAGCAGCCAAGTGCGGGGGAGAGAAAATTCACCCCTCCACTTT

clone_size: .
v_call: TRBV19
j_call: TRBJ1-2
d_call: .
cdr3_aa: CEQSYGYTF
cdr3_nt: TGTGAACAGTCCTATGGCTACACCTTC

clone_size: .
v_call: TRBV5-1
j_call: TRBJ2-1
d_call: .
cdr3_aa: CASSLAQGEGNEQFF
cdr3_nt: TGCGCCAGCAGCTTGGCACAGGGGGAGGGCAATGAGCAGTTCTTC

clone_size: .
v_call: TRBV5-1
j_call: TRBJ2-3
d_call: TRBD1
cdr3_aa: CASTSLQGGYSTDTQYF
cdr3_nt: TGCGCCAGCACCTCCCTACAGGGGGGCTATAGCACAGATACGCAGTATTTT

clone_size: .
v_call: TRBV5-8
j_call: TRBJ1-3
d_call: .
cdr3_aa: CASSLAGRFSGNTIYF
cdr3_nt: TGTGCCAGCAGCTTGGCCGGCAGGTTTTCTGGAAACACCATATATTTT

clone_size: .
v_call: TRBV5-6
j_call: TRBJ1-4
d_call: .
cdr3_aa: CAPRPVGEVEELFF
cdr3_nt: TGTGCCCCCCGTCCGGTTGGGGAGGTTGAGGAACTGTTTTTT

clone_size: .
v_call: TRBV5-1
j_call: TRBJ2-5
d_call: TRBD2
cdr3_aa: CASSLTAGVETQYF
cdr3_nt: TGCGCCAGCAGCTTGACGGCGGGGGTAGAGACCCAGTACTTC

clone_size: .
v_call: TRBV4-3
j_call: TRBJ2-7
d_call: TRBD2
cdr3_aa: CASSYLLAGEQYF
cdr3_nt: TGCGCCAGCAGCTACTTACTAGCGGGCGAGCAGTACTTC

clone_size: .
v_call: TRBV27
j_call: TRBJ2-7
d_call: .
cdr3_aa: CASSLSKGDYEQYF
cdr3_nt: TGTGCCAGCAGCCTTTCCAAGGGGGACTACGAGCAGTACTTC

clone_size: .
v_call: TRBV13
j_call: TRBJ1-6
d_call: .
cdr3_aa: CASSLGQSNSPLHF
cdr3_nt: TGTGCCAGCAGCTTGGGGCAGTCCAATTCACCCCTCCACTTT

clone_size: .
v_call: TRBV5-6
j_call: TRBJ2-3
d_call: TRBD2
cdr3_aa: CASSLGLDPDTQYF
cdr3_nt: TGTGCCAGCAGCCTCGGACTAGACCCAGATACGCAGTATTTT

clone_size: .
v_call: TRBV12-3/TRBV12-4
j_call: TRBJ1-1
d_call: TRBD1
cdr3_aa: CASRSDRGQGAFF
cdr3_nt: TGTGCCAGCAGATCGGACAGGGGGCAGGGAGCTTTCTTT

clone_size: .
v_call: TRBV5-4
j_call: TRBJ2-5
d_call: .
cdr3_aa: CASSTPQGTQYF
cdr3_nt: TGTGCCAGCAGCACCCCCCAGGGGACCCAGTACTTC

clone_size: .
v_call: TRBV14
j_call: TRBJ2-4
d_call: .
cdr3_aa: CASSQGGLHVAKNIQYF
cdr3_nt: TGTGCCAGCAGCCAAGGGGGCCTACACGTAGCCAAAAACATTCAGTACTTC

clone_size: .
v_call: TRBV9
j_call: TRBJ2-2
d_call: .
cdr3_aa: CASSVGLLKNTGELFF
cdr3_nt: TGTGCCAGCAGCGTAGGACTGCTTAAGAACACCGGGGAGCTGTTTTTT

clone_size: .
v_call: TRBV19
j_call: TRBJ1-1
d_call: .
cdr3_aa: CASSPRGRATEAFF
cdr3_nt: TGTGCCAGTAGTCCCCGGGGGAGGGCCACTGAAGCTTTCTTT

clone_size: .
v_call: TRBV19
j_call: TRBJ2-6
d_call: .
cdr3_aa: CASSIGGGASGANVLTF
cdr3_nt: TGTGCCAGTAGTATAGGGGGCGGAGCCTCTGGGGCCAACGTCCTGACTTTC

clone_size: .
v_call: TRBV11-2
j_call: TRBJ2-3
d_call: .
cdr3_aa: CASSSPGIHTQYF
cdr3_nt: TGTGCCAGCAGCTCCCCGGGGATTCATACGCAGTATTTT

clone_size: once
v_call: TRBV19
j_call: TRBJ1-1
d_call: .
cdr3_aa: CASAPMGARGAFF
cdr3_nt: TGTGCCAGCGCCCCCATGGGGGCCAGAGGAGCTTTCTTT

clone_size: .
v_call: TRBV28
j_call: TRBJ1-1
d_call: .
cdr3_aa: CASSLGGREAFF
cdr3_nt: TGTGCCAGCAGTTTGGGAGGAAGGGAAGCTTTCTTT

clone_size: .
v_call: TRBV30
j_call: TRBJ1-5
d_call: .
cdr3_aa: CAWSRQENQPQHF
cdr3_nt: TGTGCCTGGAGTAGACAGGAAAATCAGCCCCAGCATTTT

clone_size: few
v_call: TRBV5-5
j_call: TRBJ2-7
d_call: TRBD2
cdr3_aa: CASSFRLAGAYEQYF
cdr3_nt: TGTGCCAGCAGCTTCCGACTAGCGGGGGCGTATGAGCAGTACTTC

clone_size: .
v_call: TRBV18
j_call: TRBJ1-4
d_call: TRBD1
cdr3_aa: CASSSTGSREKLFF
cdr3_nt: TGTGCCAGCTCGTCGACAGGGAGTCGAGAAAAACTGTTTTTT

clone_size: .
v_call: TRBV5-6
j_call: TRBJ1-2
d_call: TRBD1
cdr3_aa: CASSLVQGARGYTF
cdr3_nt: TGTGCCAGCAGCTTGGTGCAGGGGGCGCGTGGCTACACCTTC

clone_size: .
v_call: TRBV7-2
j_call: TRBJ2-1
d_call: .
cdr3_aa: CASSLAGGGPYNEQFF
cdr3_nt: TGTGCCAGCAGCTTAGCAGGGGGGGGTCCCTACAATGAGCAGTTCTTC

clone_size: .
v_call: TRBV20-1
j_call: TRBJ1-6
d_call: .
cdr3_aa: CSASPDYNSPLHF
cdr3_nt: TGCAGTGCTAGTCCAGACTATAATTCACCCCTCCACTTT

clone_size: once
v_call: TRBV11-2
j_call: TRBJ1-1
d_call: .
cdr3_aa: CASSPLTGSHTEAFF
cdr3_nt: TGTGCCAGCAGCCCTTTAACGGGGAGTCACACTGAAGCTTTCTTT

clone_size: .
v_call: TRBV6-5
j_call: TRBJ2-7
d_call: .
cdr3_aa: CASSHRDEQYF
cdr3_nt: TGTGCCAGCAGTCACAGGGACGAGCAGTACTTC

clone_size: few
v_call: TRBV6-6
j_call: TRBJ2-7
d_call: .
cdr3_aa: CASSYSTSASLEQYF
cdr3_nt: TGTGCCAGCAGTTACAGCACTAGTGCCAGTCTCGAGCAGTACTTC